This entry describes one T cell receptor (beta chain). Antigen: not known. This record belongs to a study of T cell repertoires in cytomegalovirus infection. About the study: Recently described HLA-C-restricted plus well-studied HLA-B-restricted CMV epitopes were used. The public TCR beta signatures pointed to both CMV infection and matching HLA type.

Overall study results and limits: The response measured ex vivo was dominated by TCR beta clonotypes (HLA-C-restricted and CMV-specific).

Germline CDR1 and CDR2: SGDLS and YYNGEE. Trimming stripped 5 bases from V and 2 bases from J, with 14 bases between. This CDR3 region has 15 residues. TCRdb redid the calling of the reads with MiXCR, one entry per CDR3 protein. This table has around 360,000 distinct CDR3 sequences, roughly a third appearing once. The receptor's source is a human donor in good health (CMV status not recorded). Some clones in this sample may be carry-over from other donors' samples. The material was cultured PBMCs, obtained from culture after CMV antigen stimulation. The rearrangement joins TRBV9 to TRBJ2-1; no definite D call. For the CDR3, the DNA is TGTGCCAGCAGACGTACCAGTAACCCCTACAATGAGCAGTTCTTC. It is translated as CASRRTSNPYNEQFF.